Each of the 15 T cell receptor beta chains below was sequenced from the same sample in a study of PD-1 blockade in classical Hodgkin lymphoma. Sequenced by immunoSEQ multiplex PCR; TCRdb stores in-frame clones only, minus some. In the table there are tens of thousands of clones, about 93% of which are singletons. Time point given: newly diagnosed, previously untreated cHL patient sample. Sequenced: peripheral blood mononuclear cells (PBMCs). These receptors originate from a human donor with classical Hodgkin lymphoma.

This chain links TRBV5-1 with TRBJ1-4, with a possible D match to TRBD1 (5 bases). V was shortened by 0 bases and J by 8 bases, with 14 bases between the two germline ends. CDR1 and CDR2 from the germline V gene are SGHRS and YFSETQ. The CDR3 is 15 amino acids. The CDR3 here is CASSLASGRAEKLFF. As DNA, the CDR3 is TGCGCCAGCAGCTTGGCATCAGGGCGAGCCGAAAAACTGTTTTTT.

The chain uses TRBV6-1 and TRBJ2-2, with D possibly being TRBD1 (5 bases). Trimming pared 3 bases from V and 1 base from J, leaving 6 bases between. The CDR3 is 14 residues long. CDR1 is MNHNS and CDR2 is SASEGT in the germline V gene. The CDR3 loop reads CASSDTGNTGELFF. CDR3 DNA: TGTGCCAGCAGTGATACAGGGAACACCGGGGAGCTGTTTTTT.

The J gene is TRBJ2-1, the V gene TRBV7-6; TRBD1 matches at 8 bases. The CDR3 length is 19 residues. Trimming at V came to 5 bases and at J to 8 bases, leaving 23 bases not matched to a gene. Germline CDR1 reads SGHVS; CDR2 reads FNYEAQ. In DNA, the CDR3 is TGTGCCAGCAGCCACCTCGACTACAAGGGGCAGGGGGCTATGTATGAGCAGTTCTTC. Translated, it gives CASSHLDYKGQGAMYEQFF.

V is TRBV19 and J is TRBJ1-1; D remains unclear. The CDR3 loop spans 11 amino acids. CDR1 and CDR2 from the germline V gene are LNHDA and SQIVND (reference sequence). Between the trimmed V and J ends, which lost 3 bases and 9 bases, there was a span of 8 bases. CDR3 region: CASSIGNQAFF. As DNA, the CDR3 is TGTGCCAGTAGTATCGGCAACCAAGCTTTCTTT.

The chain couples TRBV21-1 to TRBJ1-1; the D call TRBD1 from the table was never checked on the DNA. TRBV21-1 is reported as a pseudogene. The length of the CDR3 is 18 residues. CDR3 residues: CASSKVPHLQGSNTEAFF. Written as DNA, the CDR3 is TGTGCCAGCAGCAAGGTGCCACATCTCCAGGGGTCGAACACTGAAGCTTTCTTT.

Note on this clone: This sample also contains other DNA sequences that code for the same CDR3. This sequence joins TRBV6-6 and TRBJ2-7; a weak D match, TRBD1 (5 bases). The V gene lost 3 bases and the J gene lost 2 bases, with 11 bases spanning the gap. The CDR3 is 14 residues long. Germline CDR1 MNHNY, CDR2 SVGAGI (reference sequence). Here the CDR3 DNA reads TGTGCCAGCAGTTATTCTCAGGGTCCCTACGAGCAGTACTTC. As protein: CASSYSQGPYEQYF.

The rearrangement links TRBV29-1 to TRBJ1-2, with 7 bases fitting TRBD1. CDR3 length: 13 amino acids. Germline trimming cut 8 bases from V and 7 bases from J; bases unmatched to any gene: 13. CDR1 is SQVTM and CDR2 is ANQGSEA in the germline V gene. The CDR3 DNA sequence: TGCAGCTCTACGACAGGGACTAACGGTGGCTACACCTTC. Amino acids: CSSTTGTNGGYTF. The full variable domain, its missing parts supplied by reference TRBV29-1 and TRBJ1-2, is SAVISQKPSRDICQRGTSLTIQCQVDSQVTMMFWYRQQPGQSLTLIATANQGSEATYESGFVIDKFPISRPNLTFSTLTVSNMSPEDSSIYLCSSTTGTNGGYTFGSGTRLTVV.

V gene TRBV9 combines with J gene TRBJ2-1; 11 positions agree with TRBD1. The CDR3 loop spans 17 amino acids. V dropped 3 bases and J dropped 4; count of bases not matched to a gene: 9. Germline values: CDR1 SGDLS, CDR2 YYNGEE. As DNA, the CDR3 is TGTGCCAGCAGCGATGGTGGACAGGGGGCCTCGTACAATGAGCAGTTCTTC. Its translation: CASSDGGQGASYNEQFF.

The gene calls are TRBV25-1 and TRBJ1-5, with a weak D call TRBD1 (5 bases). V was clipped by 1 base and J by 9 bases, with 10 bases between them. Germline CDR1 and CDR2: MGHDK and SYGVNS. This CDR3 contains 13 residues. CDR3 DNA sequence: TGTGCCAGCAGTGAATGGAGGGGATGGCCCCAGCATTTT. As protein: CASSEWRGWPQHF.

The chain couples TRBV19 to TRBJ1-2; D ambiguous. V lost 4 bases and J lost 4, with 10 bases in between. This CDR3 is built from 13 residues. Germline CDR1 and CDR2: LNHDA and SQIVND (reference sequence). CDR3 sequence (DNA): TGTGCCAGTAGTAGGGAGGGAGGCTATGGCTACACCTTC. Its translation: CASSREGGYGYTF.

This chain joins TRBV7-9 and TRBJ1-4, with D unresolved. The V end was cut by 4 bases, the J end by 0 bases, with 12 bases between. The CDR3 covers 16 residues. Germline assignment: CDR1 SEHNR and CDR2 FQNEAQ (reference sequence). The CDR3 coding sequence is TGTGCCAGCAGCTCCACCGGAGGGTCAACTAATGAAAAACTGTTTTTT. This encodes CASSSTGGSTNEKLFF.

The chain joins TRBV11-2 to TRBJ2-7, with D perhaps TRBD1 (6 bases). Trimming took off 4 bases at V and 4 bases at J, with 17 bases between the two ends. This CDR3 is 15 amino acids long. Germline V gives CDR1 SGHAT, CDR2 FQNNGV. CDR3 sequence: CASSSHQGRPYEQYF. CDR3 DNA sequence: TGTGCCAGCAGCTCGCATCAGGGGAGACCTTACGAGCAGTACTTC.

The gene calls are TRBV7-2 and TRBJ2-5; D possibly corresponds to TRBD1 (5 bases). The CDR3 has 17 residues. Germline assignment: CDR1 SGHTA and CDR2 FQGNSA. Deletions cut 1 base from V and 3 bases from J, with 18 bases between. The CDR3 nucleotides are TGTGCCAGCAGCTTAGGGGGCAACTCCTTCAGTAAAGAGACCCAGTACTTC. This encodes CASSLGGNSFSKETQYF.

The rearrangement uses TRBV18 and TRBJ2-6, with D maybe TRBD1 (6 bases). There are 17 residues in the CDR3. The V end lost 4 bases, the J end lost 0 bases, and 13 bases lay between the germline ends. Germline V gives CDR1 KGHSH, CDR2 LQKENI. The DNA for the CDR3 is TGTGCCAGCTCACAGGGGGTACCTATCTCTGGGGCCAACGTCCTGACTTTC. Protein product: CASSQGVPISGANVLTF. Full variable domain (remainder filled in from reference TRBV18 and TRBJ2-6): NAGVMQNPRHLVRRRGQEARLRCSPMKGHSHVYWYRQLPEEGLKFMVYLQKENIIDESGMPKERFSAEFPKEGPSILRIQQVVRGDSAAYFCASSQGVPISGANVLTFGAGSRLTVL.

The chain employs TRBV21-1 and TRBJ1-2; the table assigns TRBD1, which was not confirmed against the DNA. TRBV21-1 is shown as a pseudogene. The CDR3 totals 17 residues. The CDR3 sequence is CARIPPRQGWEPYGYTF. Here the CDR3 DNA reads TGTGCCCGCATTCCTCCACGACAGGGGTGGGAGCCCTATGGCTACACCTTC.